Presented here are 15 T cell receptor beta chains from one specimen sequenced in a study of blood T cells in healthy people across ages. For the second PCR, which ran for roughly 7 to 11 cycles, a sample-barcoded 5' primer and a J-beta primer mix were used. One entry per CDR3 protein, called by TCRdb with MiXCR from the 5' RACE reads. The top ten clones hold around 9.6% of a sample with 800,000 to 950,000 distinct CDR3 sequences, about 27% of them seen once. The same sample was also used in a study of T cells of mothers and their children.

Material: blood. The receptors shown here come from a woman aged 35 to 49 in good health.

There are a few counts of this clonotype. The rearrangement joins TRBV28 to TRBJ1-1; tentative D call: TRBD1 (6 bases). The V and J ends lost 2 bases and 2 bases respectively, with 30 bases between them. The CDR3 consists of 21 residues. Germline V gene lookup returns CDR1 MDHEN and CDR2 SYDVKM. CDR3 sequence (DNA): TGTGCCAGCAGTTTACGCACTCTATCCCGGGGGGTTGGGGGGCTAAACACTGAAGCTTTCTTT. This gives the protein CASSLRTLSRGVGGLNTEAFF.

The chain combines TRBV20-1 with TRBJ1-1; D unclear. Trimming removed 0 bases from V and 2 bases from J, with 10 bases in between. Germline-derived CDR1 and CDR2 are DFQATT and SNEGSKA (reference sequence). The CDR3 is 14 amino acids. The CDR3 loop is CSARDSSINTEAFF. The CDR3 nucleotides are TGCAGTGCTAGAGATTCCTCGATAAACACTGAAGCTTTCTTT.

V and J are TRBV28 and TRBJ1-4, with 7 bases aligning to TRBD1. Germline V gene data show CDR1 as MDHEN and CDR2 as SYDVKM. After removal of 5 bases from V and 7 bases from J, the junction contained 10 bases not matched to a gene. CDR3 length: 15 residues. DNA of the CDR3: TGTGCCAGCAGTCTAAACAGGGGCGGGAGTGAAAAACTGTTTTTT. Protein sequence: CASSLNRGGSEKLFF.

This clonotype has just a few counts. The gene calls are TRBV12-3 or TRBV12-4 and TRBJ1-5; 7 bases fit TRBD1. V trimming: 6 bases; J trimming: 1 base; junction bases outside the gene matches: 6. This CDR3 is 15 amino acids long. The CDR3 DNA follows: TGTGCCAGCAGCCAGACAGGGTGGAGCAATCAGCCCCAGCATTTT. Translating it yields CASSQTGWSNQPQHF.

This clonotype was found many times. The V call is TRBV28, the J call TRBJ2-5; D uncertain. V lost 9 bases and J lost 4, with 12 bases in between. The germline gives CDR1 MDHEN, CDR2 SYDVKM. This CDR3 has 12 amino acids. Written as DNA, the CDR3 is TGTGCCAGTAAACGGGTATCAGAGACCCAGTACTTC. Protein sequence: CASKRVSETQYF.

This clonotype was detected ten times or more. The chain employs TRBV28 and TRBJ1-2; 8 positions match TRBD1. Germline values: CDR1 MDHEN, CDR2 SYDVKM. V shed 6 bases, J shed 4 bases, and the junction held 4 bases outside the gene matches. The CDR3 has 13 residues. This CDR3 reads CASSLDRVYGYTF. The CDR3 nucleotides read TGTGCCAGCAGCCTGGACAGGGTCTATGGCTACACCTTC.

The genes are TRBV7-2 and TRBJ2-2; D remains unclear. The CDR3 covers 12 residues. The germline CDR1 and CDR2 sequences are SGHTA and FQGNSA. The V end lost 5 bases, the J end lost 7 bases, and 8 bases lay between the germline ends. In nucleotides, the CDR3 is TGTGCCAGCAGCCTACCCATCGGGGAGCTGTTTTTT. This encodes CASSLPIGELFF.

This clonotype was seen many times. The chain joins TRBV4-2 to TRBJ2-5; 7 nucleotides align to TRBD1. The ends lost 1 base at V and 3 bases at J; junction bases unmatched: 14. The germline V gene has CDR1 LGHNA and CDR2 YNFKEQ. The CDR3 sequence is 18 residues long. The CDR3 loop reads CASSQGDSATYFEETQYF. The CDR3 DNA reads as TGTGCCAGCAGCCAAGGGGACAGCGCGACGTACTTTGAAGAGACCCAGTACTTC.

The table lists this clonotype with a count of one. V and J are TRBV5-1 and TRBJ2-7; D uncertain. Germline CDR1 is SGHRS and CDR2 is YFSETQ. V dropped 4 bases and J dropped 2 bases, with 13 bases sitting between them. The CDR3 is 14 amino acids. CDR3 nucleotide sequence: TGCGCCAGCAGCCCACGACACGGAACCTACGAGCAGTACTTC. This translates into CASSPRHGTYEQYF.

This clonotype was recorded at least ten times. The V call is TRBV4-1, the J call TRBJ2-5, with TRBD1 as a possible D gene (6 bases). Looked up from germline, CDR1 is MGHRA and CDR2 is YSYEKL. The V and J ends lost 2 bases and 3 bases respectively, with 13 bases between them. This CDR3 spans 15 amino acids. The CDR3 protein is CASSQLPTGKETQYF. The CDR3 region has the DNA TGCGCCAGCAGCCAACTACCGACAGGAAAAGAGACCCAGTACTTC.

This clonotype was seen a few times. This may be a read error: a much more frequent sequence differs by one nucleotide. The chain uses TRBV29-1 and TRBJ1-2; TRBD1 is a possible D gene (5 bases). The CDR3 is 12 amino acids. The ends were cut back, 4 bases at V and 6 bases at J, with 12 bases in the middle. Germline V gene lookup returns CDR1 SQVTM and CDR2 ANQGSEA. The CDR3 DNA reads TGCAGCGTTGCATGGACGGGGGATGGCTACACCTTC. It yields the protein CSVAWTGDGYTF.

This clonotype was counted between two and nine times. The chain employs TRBV2 and TRBJ1-5; 8 positions agree with TRBD1. V dropped 3 bases and J dropped 2; count of bases not matched to a gene: 3. The germline V gene encodes CDR1 SNHLY and CDR2 FYNNEI. This CDR3 region has 15 residues. CDR3 DNA: TGTGCCAGCAGTGAGCAGACAGGGGGCAATCAGCCCCAGCATTTT. Translated, it gives CASSEQTGGNQPQHF. Drawing the rest from reference TRBV2 and TRBJ1-5, the complete variable domain is EPEVTQTPSHQVTQMGQEVILRCVPISNHLYFYWYRQILGQKVEFLVSFYNNEISEKSEIFDDQFSVERPDGSNFTLKIRSTKLEDSAMYFCASSEQTGGNQPQHFGDGTRLSIL.

A remark on this clonotype: The CDR3 does not end in the conserved phenylalanine or tryptophan, so this is likely a read error. This rearrangement joins TRBV7-2 to TRBJ1-1; tentative D call: TRBD1 (5 bases). The length of the CDR3 is 13 residues. The V gene's germline CDR1 is SGHTA and CDR2 FQGNSA. V shed 6 bases and J shed 5 bases, with 13 bases lying between them. CDR3 bases: TGTGCCAGCAGTCCCGGGGGGAATACTGAAGCTTTCGTT. This codes for CASSPGGNTEAFV.

A remark on this clonotype: One junction end disagrees with the germline gene, perhaps due to a read error. The chain links TRBV11-2 to TRBJ2-7; a weak D match, TRBD2 (5 bases). CDR1 SGHAT and CDR2 FQNNGV come from the germline V gene. The CDR3 length is 13 residues. CDR3 in amino acids: CASSLGLAGEQHF. DNA of the CDR3: TGTGCCAGCAGCTTAGGGTTAGCTGGGGAGCAGCACTTC.

As concerns this clonotype: A read error is possible here, since a much larger clone lies one base away. The genes are TRBV10-3 and TRBJ1-2; 7 bases map to TRBD1. Germline-derived CDR1 and CDR2 are ENHRY and SYGVKD. This CDR3 has 13 residues. J gave up 6 bases and V 4 bases, and 5 bases lay outside the gene matches. CDR3 in amino acids: CAISGGQVHGYTF. The CDR3 nucleotides are TGTGCCATCAGTGGCGGACAGGTGCATGGCTACACCTTC.